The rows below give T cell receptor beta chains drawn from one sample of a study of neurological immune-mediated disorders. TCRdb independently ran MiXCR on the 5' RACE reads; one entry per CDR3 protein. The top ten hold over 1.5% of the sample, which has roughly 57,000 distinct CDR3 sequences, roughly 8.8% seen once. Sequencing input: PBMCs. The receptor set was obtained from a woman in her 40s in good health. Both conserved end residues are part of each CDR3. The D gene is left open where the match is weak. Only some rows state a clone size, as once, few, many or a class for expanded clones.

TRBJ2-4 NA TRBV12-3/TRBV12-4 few TGTGCCAGCAGTGGTGGACTAGCCAAAAACATTCAGTACTTC CASSGGLAKNIQYF
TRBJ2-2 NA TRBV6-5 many TGTGCCAGCGGACAGTTGAACACCGGGGAGCTGTTTTTT CASGQLNTGELFF
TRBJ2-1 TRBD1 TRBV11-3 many TGTGCCAGCAGCGCCACTAGGGACAGGGCCTACAATGAGCAGTTCTTC CASSATRDRAYNEQFF
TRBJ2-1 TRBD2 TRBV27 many TGTGCCAGCAGCCTGGGACTAGCGGCCTACAATGAGCAGTTCTTC CASSLGLAAYNEQFF
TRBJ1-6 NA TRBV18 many TGTGCCAGCTCATCCGACCCACGGAATTCACCCCTCCACTTT CASSSDPRNSPLHF
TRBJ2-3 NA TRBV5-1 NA NA CASSFYICSASDRGALYTDTQYF
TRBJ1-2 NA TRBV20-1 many TGCAGTGCTAGAGCACCGGAGGACCTTTCCTATTCCATCTATGGCTACACCTTC CSARAPEDLSYSIYGYTF
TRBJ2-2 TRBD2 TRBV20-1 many TGCAGTGCTAGAAGATGGGGGGGGACTAGCGGGAGCAACACCGGGGAGCTGTTTTTT CSARRWGGTSGSNTGELFF
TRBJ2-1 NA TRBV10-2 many TGCGCCAGCAGTGATTCGGGCTGGGGTGAGCAGTTCTTC CASSDSGWGEQFF
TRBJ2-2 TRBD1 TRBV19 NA TGTGCCAGTAGTCACCGGACAGGGAACACCGGGGAGCTGTTTTTT CASSHRTGNTGELFF
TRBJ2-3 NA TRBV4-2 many TGTGCCAGCAGCCCGGGACGGGGCACAGATACGCAGTATTTT CASSPGRGTDTQYF